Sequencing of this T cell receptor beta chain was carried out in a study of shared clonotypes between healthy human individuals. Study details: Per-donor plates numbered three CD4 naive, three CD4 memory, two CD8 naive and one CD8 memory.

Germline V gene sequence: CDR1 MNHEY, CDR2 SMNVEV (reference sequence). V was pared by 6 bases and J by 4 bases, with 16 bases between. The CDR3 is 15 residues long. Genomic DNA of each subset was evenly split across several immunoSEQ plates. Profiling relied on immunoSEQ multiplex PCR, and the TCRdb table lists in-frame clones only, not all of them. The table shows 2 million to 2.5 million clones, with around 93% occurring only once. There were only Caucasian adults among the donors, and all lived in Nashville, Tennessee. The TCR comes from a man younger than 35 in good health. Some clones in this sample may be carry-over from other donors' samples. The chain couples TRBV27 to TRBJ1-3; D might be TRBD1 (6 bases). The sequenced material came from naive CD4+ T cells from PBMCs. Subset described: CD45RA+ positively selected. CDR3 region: CASRSAGAGGNTIYF. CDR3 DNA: TGTGCCAGCAGATCCGCAGGGGCTGGAGGAAACACCATATATTTT.